This TCR beta chain was captured by sequencing in a study of tumor-infiltrating lymphocytes in primary liver carcinoma. Study-level information: Tumors measured roughly 4 to 11 cm and were stage T1-T3 N0M0. The study obtained roughly 3.5 to 7.13 million productive TCRbeta reads per sample, similar across tissue types. The study's findings and limits: Tumors and blood were compared for top-250-clone fraction, and tumors had the significantly higher value (p = 0.039).

TCR beta cDNA came from around 500 ng total RNA, primed with a constant-region primer. Three rounds of nested multiplex PCR with slightly modified ARM-PCR produced TCR beta libraries. Amplification in the first two PCR rounds was performed using TRBV1-TRBV30 forward primers and a C-beta reverse primer for around 11 cycles each. TCRdb used MiXCR to reprocess the multiplex PCR reads, holding one entry per CDR3 protein. The sample includes about 320,000 distinct CDR3 sequences, roughly three fifths of them seen just once. Germline CDR1 reads MNHEY; CDR2 reads SVGEGT. The CDR3 is 16 residues long. Trimming cost V 2 bases and J 7 bases, with 21 bases left between them. Comment on this clonotype: What it binds is unknown. This may come from a read error, since a much larger clone is one base off.

Extraction also yielded germline DNA, while blood RNA was obtained from unsorted whole blood. Chronic HBV infection was present, with no prior treatment. The V and J genes are TRBV6-2 or TRBV6-3 and TRBJ2-7; TRBD2 is a possible D gene (5 bases). The receptor comes from a woman aged 30 to 39 with primary liver carcinoma and hepatitis B virus infection. The sequencing input was peripheral blood. The CDR3 DNA follows: TGTGCCAGCAGTTACATAGGGCTAGTGGGAGCGTCTGAGCAGTACTTC. Translating gives CASSYIGLVGASEQYF.